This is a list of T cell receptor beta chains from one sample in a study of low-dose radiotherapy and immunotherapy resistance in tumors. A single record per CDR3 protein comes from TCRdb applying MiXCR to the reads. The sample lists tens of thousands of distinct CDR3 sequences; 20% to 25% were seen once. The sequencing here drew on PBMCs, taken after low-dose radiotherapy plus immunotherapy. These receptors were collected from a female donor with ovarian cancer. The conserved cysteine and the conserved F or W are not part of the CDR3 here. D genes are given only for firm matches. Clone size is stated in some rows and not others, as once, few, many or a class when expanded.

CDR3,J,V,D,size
ASSLFGTSGRQETQY,TRBJ2-5,TRBV5-1,TRBD2,many
ASSQEGGKTPPYNEQF,TRBJ2-1,TRBV4-2,-,many
ASSLNIAGAYNEQF,TRBJ2-1,TRBV7-3,TRBD2,many
ASSQDRGGRTNEKLF,TRBJ1-4,TRBV4-1,TRBD1,many
ATSRDGWGRPRYEQY,TRBJ2-7,TRBV15,-,many
ASSFYICSADKGGQGADEQY,TRBJ2-7,TRBV5-4,-,-
ASSLTPRRSPYGYT,TRBJ1-2,TRBV5-1,-,-
ASSLEYGEQF,TRBJ2-1,TRBV11-2,-,many
ASSESTGRSTEAF,TRBJ1-1,TRBV25-1,TRBD1,-
ASSQALIFATNEKLF,TRBJ1-4,TRBV4-3,-,many
ASSTDTPSSYEQY,TRBJ2-7,TRBV2,-,many
ASSLGGGNQPQH,TRBJ1-5,TRBV5-3,-,many
SASPPGSLAYEQY,TRBJ2-7,TRBV20-1,-,many
ASSQPGLNNEQF,TRBJ2-1,TRBV7-2,TRBD2,many
ASSLMGRDEKLF,TRBJ1-4,TRBV5-1,-,many
ASSTPRGGSTGELF,TRBJ2-2,TRBV28,TRBD2,many
ASRWTNVLT,TRBJ2-6,TRBV2,-,many
ASSSGGATNYGYT,TRBJ1-2,TRBV5-6,-,many
ASSYSGGAAEAF,TRBJ1-1,TRBV6-2/TRBV6-3,-,many
ASSLEQSSYEQY,TRBJ2-7,TRBV11-2,-,many
SASAPGEGNTIY,TRBJ1-3,TRBV20-1,-,many
ASSQAGGPADTQY,TRBJ2-3,TRBV3-1,TRBD2,many
ASSALDRARGDQPQH,TRBJ1-5,TRBV28,-,many
ASSLIRVSETQY,TRBJ2-5,TRBV6-2/TRBV6-3,-,many
ASSPAAGSGYT,TRBJ1-2,TRBV27,-,many
ASSQDWTGGAGQGTQY,TRBJ2-5,TRBV4-3,TRBD1,many
ASRINDRAGEKLF,TRBJ1-4,TRBV28,TRBD1,many
ASSPPVSLEQF,TRBJ2-1,TRBV7-2,-,many
ASNRAGRAVNEQF,TRBJ2-1,TRBV12-3/TRBV12-4,TRBD2,many
ASSFGLLSDRGRDGYT,TRBJ1-2,TRBV28,TRBD1,many
ASSTSGRAGDTQY,TRBJ2-3,TRBV11-1,TRBD2,many
ASSLAHTDTQY,TRBJ2-3,TRBV11-2,-,few
AIRGSGGNTGELF,TRBJ2-2,TRBV10-3,TRBD2,many
ASKGREGLNTGELF,TRBJ2-2,TRBV12-3/TRBV12-4,TRBD2,many
ASSSPGGLEQY,TRBJ2-7,TRBV5-1,TRBD2,many
ASKLQETQY,TRBJ2-5,TRBV2,-,many
AVGLGYGYT,TRBJ1-2,TRBV12-3/TRBV12-4,-,many
ASSPPFGEITGSGNTIY,TRBJ1-3,TRBV18,-,-
SARDISGVQETQY,TRBJ2-5,TRBV20-1,-,-
ASSLSIRGGSGELF,TRBJ2-2,TRBV7-3,-,many
ASSLVASGAYNEQF,TRBJ2-1,TRBV7-2,TRBD2,-